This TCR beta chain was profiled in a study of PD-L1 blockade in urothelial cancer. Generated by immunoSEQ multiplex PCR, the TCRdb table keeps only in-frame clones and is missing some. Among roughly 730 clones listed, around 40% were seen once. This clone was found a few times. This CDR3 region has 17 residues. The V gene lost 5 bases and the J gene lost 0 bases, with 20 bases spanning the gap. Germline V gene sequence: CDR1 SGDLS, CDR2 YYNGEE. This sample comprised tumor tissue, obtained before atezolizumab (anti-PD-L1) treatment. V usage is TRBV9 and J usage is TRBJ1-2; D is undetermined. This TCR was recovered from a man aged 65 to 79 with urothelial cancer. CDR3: CASSEGTALASNYGYTF. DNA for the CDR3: TGTGCCAGCAGTGAGGGAACAGCTCTCGCATCTAACTATGGCTACACCTTC.